Presented here are 17 T cell receptor beta chains from one specimen sequenced in a study of shared clonotypes between healthy human individuals. The protocol was immunoSEQ multiplex PCR, while the TCRdb copy is restricted to in-frame clones and leaves out a portion. Found here are 1.5 million to 2.5 million clones, about 95% of them singletons; the top ten hold 0.95% to 1.5%. CD8 cells regarded as naive lacked CD45RO, were positively chosen for CCR7, and omitted terminally differentiated effector memory CD45RA+ cells. Sequences were obtained from naive CD8+ T cells sorted from blood. Receptors originate from a man younger than 35 in good health.

The CDR3 region is CASSLAGYTGELFF. CDR3 in DNA: TGTGCCAGCAGCTTGGCCGGCTACACCGGGGAGCTGTTTTTT. This chain uses TRBV5-6 with TRBJ2-2, with D unresolved. V lost 0 bases and J lost 3, with 6 bases in between. This CDR3 contains 14 residues. The germline V gene has CDR1 SGHDT and CDR2 YYEEEE.

This clone showed up just once. The rearrangement joins TRBV28 to TRBJ1-4, with a tentative D call TRBD1 (5 bases). Germline V gene lookup returns CDR1 MDHEN and CDR2 SYDVKM. Trimming took off 3 bases at V and 13 bases at J, with 12 bases between the two ends. The CDR3 length is 12 residues. CDR3 bases: TGTGCCAGCAGTTTCCCCGGAGGGACACTGTTTTTT. This codes for CASSFPGGTLFF.

This clone was seen only once. This sequence joins TRBV5-4 and TRBJ2-3, with 10 bases matching TRBD1. V lost 4 bases to trimming and J lost 1 base; unmatched junction nucleotides: 3. CDR1 is SGHNT, CDR2 YYREEE, per germline (reference sequence). This CDR3 has 15 residues. Written as DNA, the CDR3 is TGTGCCAGCAGCGGCGGGACAGGGGGCACAGATACGCAGTATTTT. It translates to CASSGGTGGTDTQYF.

The chain carries TRBV6-6 and TRBJ2-1; 8 nucleotides match TRBD2. Germline V gene lookup returns CDR1 MNHNY and CDR2 SVGAGI (reference sequence). Trimming cost V 4 bases and J 3 bases; bases outside gene matches: 5. The CDR3 contains 15 residues. CDR3 DNA: TGTGCCAGCAGTTCGGATAGCGGGGTCTACAATGAGCAGTTCTTC. Its translation is CASSSDSGVYNEQFF.

The rearrangement joins TRBV27 to TRBJ2-3; TRBD2 matches at 10 bases. The CDR3 runs 16 residues. Unmatched junction bases numbered 5, after V lost 2 bases and J lost 3 bases. From germline, CDR1 is MNHEY and CDR2 SMNVEV (reference sequence). CDR3 residues: CASSLGASGSTDTQYF. Written as DNA, the CDR3 is TGTGCCAGCAGTTTAGGGGCTAGCGGGAGTACAGATACGCAGTATTTT.

This clone was recorded only once. V is TRBV5-1 and J is TRBJ2-3; D unresolved. V was clipped by 3 bases and J by 2 bases, with 22 bases between them. Germline assignment: CDR1 SGHRS and CDR2 YFSETQ. This CDR3 has 18 residues. In DNA, the CDR3 is TGCGCCAGCAGCTCCGAGGCCCCGGTGGGGTTTTACACAGATACGCAGTATTTT. Encoded protein: CASSSEAPVGFYTDTQYF.

J is TRBJ2-5 and V is TRBV4-3, with 11 bases identical to TRBD2. Germline CDR1 is LGHNA and CDR2 is YSLEER. With 5 bases clipped from V and 5 bases from J, the junction kept 13 bases outside the gene matches. The CDR3 covers 17 residues. The CDR3 region is CASSAGTLAGGGETQYF. In nucleotides, the CDR3 is TGCGCCAGCAGCGCCGGGACCTTAGCGGGAGGGGGGGAGACCCAGTACTTC.

This rearrangement joins TRBV10-2 to TRBJ1-2, with unresolved D. V was trimmed by 5 bases and J by 4 bases, leaving 8 bases between them. CDR1 WSHSY and CDR2 SAAADI come from the germline V gene. This CDR3 is 12 amino acids long. The CDR3 reads CASSTAFYGYTF. CDR3 nucleotides: TGCGCCAGCAGTACAGCCTTCTATGGCTACACCTTC.

This rearrangement joins TRBV29-1 to TRBJ2-7; a weak D match, TRBD2 (6 bases). In germline, CDR1 is SQVTM, CDR2 ANQGSEA. The CDR3 runs to 11 residues. V shed 3 bases and J shed 4 bases, with 7 bases lying between them. The CDR3 sequence: CSVDGGYEQYF. CDR3 in DNA: TGCAGCGTTGACGGGGGTTACGAGCAGTACTTC.

The chain employs TRBV7-9 and TRBJ1-1; a possible D gene is TRBD1 (5 bases). Germline V gene lookup returns CDR1 SEHNR and CDR2 FQNEAQ (reference sequence). The CDR3 spans 18 residues. V lost 5 bases and J lost 2, with 24 bases in between. CDR3 coding DNA: TGTGCCAGCAGCCCACCGTCAGGGACCGCTCTTGGTAACACTGAAGCTTTCTTT. Protein product: CASSPPSGTALGNTEAFF.

This rearrangement joins TRBV10-3 to TRBJ1-1, with a tentative D call TRBD1 (6 bases). The V and J ends lost 2 bases and 2 bases respectively, with 15 bases between them. Germline CDR1 is ENHRY and CDR2 is SYGVKD. The CDR3 contains 16 residues. The CDR3 sequence is CAISELYREANTEAFF. For the CDR3, the DNA is TGTGCCATCAGTGAGCTATACAGGGAAGCTAACACTGAAGCTTTCTTT.

The genes are TRBV28 and TRBJ2-7; 10 positions match TRBD2. V trimming: 5 bases; J trimming: 1 base; junction bases outside the gene matches: 5. Germline V lookup: CDR1 MDHEN, CDR2 SYDVKM. This CDR3 is built from 15 residues. For the CDR3, the DNA is TGTGCCAGCAGTGACCCAGCGGGGGGGTCCTACGAGCAGTACTTC. It yields the protein CASSDPAGGSYEQYF.

This chain uses TRBV4-1 with TRBJ2-7, with 7 bases fitting TRBD2. V trimming: 3 bases; J trimming: 2 bases; junction bases outside the gene matches: 4. The CDR3 is made up of 14 amino acids. Germline assignment: CDR1 MGHRA and CDR2 YSYEKL. As DNA, the CDR3 is TGCGCCAGCAGCCACGGACTAGTTGCCTACGAGCAGTACTTC. Amino acid sequence: CASSHGLVAYEQYF.

Of note for this clone: The same CDR3 also results from other DNA sequences found in this sample. CDR3 bases: TGTGCCAGTAGTATAGGTAGTTCCTACGAGCAGTACTTC. This encodes CASSIGSSYEQYF. J is TRBJ2-7 and V is TRBV19; D gene uncertain. Germline CDR1 LNHDA, CDR2 SQIVND (reference sequence). Trimming removed 1 base at V and 1 base at J, with 5 bases between. The CDR3 totals 13 residues.

The J gene is TRBJ1-1, the V gene TRBV7-6; no clear D gene. The CDR3 totals 12 residues. V was pared by 5 bases and J by 6 bases, with 10 bases between. CDR1 and CDR2 (germline): SGHVS, FNYEAQ. This CDR3 reads CASSPVIAEAFF. Here the CDR3 DNA reads TGTGCCAGCAGCCCCGTTATCGCTGAAGCTTTCTTT.

Of note for this clone: The sample carries other DNA sequences with the same CDR3. The chain has TRBV30 and TRBJ1-2, with D possibly TRBD1 on 5 matching bases. CDR1 and CDR2 from the germline V gene are GTSNPN and SVGIG (reference sequence). The CDR3 totals 13 residues. The germline V and J ends were trimmed by 1 base and 4 bases, with 10 bases remaining between them. In nucleotides, the CDR3 is TGTGCCTGGAGTGCTGGGACGGGCTATGGCTACACCTTC. Protein: CAWSAGTGYGYTF.

The sample holds one count of this clone. The genes are TRBV5-6 and TRBJ1-4; TRBD1 matches 8 bases. The V and J ends lost 0 bases and 4 bases, in that order; junction bases with no gene match: 5. Germline CDR1 is SGHDT and CDR2 is YYEEEE. The CDR3 consists of 16 residues. Written as DNA, the CDR3 is TGTGCCAGCAGCTTGGGAGGACAGGGTTTTAATGAAAAACTGTTTTTT. It yields the protein CASSLGGQGFNEKLFF.